Each of the 32 T cell receptor beta chains below was sequenced from the same sample in a study of T cell changes during pregnancy in multiple sclerosis. TCRdb keeps only in-frame clones here, not all; method: immunoSEQ multiplex PCR. The sample yields 25,000 to 30,000 clones, around nine tenths seen once. The input for sequencing was CD4+ T cells from peripheral blood mononuclear cells, taken in the first trimester of pregnancy. These receptors all come from a female donor in good health, enrolled as a control in a pregnancy study.

The V gene is TRBV7-8, the J gene TRBJ1-2, with D maybe TRBD1 (6 bases). Germline values: CDR1 SGHVS, CDR2 FQNEAQ. V lost 1 base to trimming and J lost 3 bases, with 9 bases between them. The CDR3 is 14 amino acids. CDR3 sequence reads: CASSLGHRDYGYTF. The CDR3 bases are TGTGCCAGCAGCTTAGGACACAGGGACTATGGCTACACCTTC.

The chain employs TRBV21-1 and TRBJ1-2; the D call TRBD1 from the table was never checked on the DNA. TRBV21-1 is a pseudogene segment. The CDR3 extends over 14 amino acids. CDR3 DNA: TGTGCCAGCAACCTTTATCCAGGGACAAGCGGCTACACCTTC. Translation gives CASNLYPGTSGYTF.

The V and J genes are TRBV5-6 and TRBJ2-7; D might be TRBD1 (6 bases). Germline V lookup: CDR1 SGHDT, CDR2 YYEEEE. The V end was cut by 0 bases, the J end by 3 bases, with 13 bases between. The CDR3 consists of 15 residues. The DNA of the CDR3 is TGTGCCAGCAGCTTGGTCTTCGGGACAATCTACGAGCAGTACTTC. It translates to CASSLVFGTIYEQYF.

As regards this clone: The same CDR3 also results from other DNA sequences found in this sample. V gene TRBV11-2 combines with J gene TRBJ2-1; D is ambiguous. In germline, CDR1 is SGHAT, CDR2 FQNNGV. CDR3 length equals 13 residues. The V end was cut by 1 base, the J end by 5 bases, with 6 bases between. The CDR3 DNA follows: TGTGCCAGCAGCTTAGGGCTCCACAATGAGCAGTTCTTC. This gives the protein CASSLGLHNEQFF.

The rearrangement links TRBV2 to TRBJ2-7; 9 bases align to TRBD1. V was pared by 6 bases and J by 3 bases, with 6 bases of the junction left unmatched. Germline values: CDR1 SNHLY, CDR2 FYNNEI. The CDR3 loop spans 14 amino acids. CDR3 nucleotide sequence: TGTGCCAGCAGGTCCGGGACAGGGCTCTACGAGCAGTACTTC. Translation gives CASRSGTGLYEQYF.

In its sample, this clone was seen once. The gene calls are TRBV7-6 and TRBJ1-4; no definite D call. V lost 1 base to trimming and J lost 7 bases, with 10 bases between them. Per germline, CDR1 SGHVS and CDR2 FNYEAQ. The CDR3 has 14 amino acids. The CDR3 protein is CASSLVVGGEKLFF. In DNA form, the CDR3 reads TGTGCCAGCAGCTTAGTGGTCGGCGGTGAAAAACTGTTTTTT.

In this sample, this clone turned up once. This chain links TRBV5-6 with TRBJ1-2; no firm D call. This CDR3 spans 13 amino acids. The germline V gene has CDR1 SGHDT and CDR2 YYEEEE. V lost 4 bases and J lost 8, with 15 bases in between. CDR3: CASSPRREGGYTF. The DNA of the CDR3 is TGTGCCAGCAGCCCGAGGCGCGAGGGCGGCTACACCTTC. The whole variable domain, filled in from reference TRBV5-6 and TRBJ1-2, reads DAGVTQSPTHLIKTRGQQVTLRCSPKSGHDTVSWYQQALGQGPQFIFQYYEEEERQRGNFPDRFSGHQFPNYSSELNVNALLLGDSALYLCASSPRREGGYTFGSGTRLTVV.

This rearrangement joins TRBV7-9 to TRBJ2-1; 8 bases are a match to TRBD2. This CDR3 is 13 amino acids long. CDR1 is SEHNR, CDR2 FQNEAQ, per germline (reference sequence). V lost 7 bases and J lost 7; bases outside the gene matches: 6. The CDR3 DNA is TGTGCCAGCAAAGCGGGAGTGAATAATGAGCAGTTCTTC. Translating gives CASKAGVNNEQFF.

V gene TRBV14 combines with J gene TRBJ2-5; 8 bases are a match to TRBD2. This CDR3 spans 14 amino acids. The trim removed 1 base at V and 5 bases at J, leaving 3 bases unmatched. CDR1 and CDR2 from the germline V gene are SGHDN and FVKESK. CDR3 in DNA: TGTGCCAGCAGCCAAGGACTAGCGCGGGAGACCCAGTACTTC. Translated: CASSQGLARETQYF.

The chain couples TRBV5-8 to TRBJ1-4; 8 nucleotides agree with TRBD1. This CDR3 has 16 residues. The V gene end was trimmed by 0 bases and the J gene end by 3 bases; junction bases not matched to a gene: 4. Germline V gives CDR1 SGHTS, CDR2 YDEGEE. The CDR3 region is CASSLGTGLANEKLFF. DNA of the CDR3: TGTGCCAGCAGCTTGGGGACAGGGTTGGCTAATGAAAAACTGTTTTTT. The full variable domain, in which reference TRBV5-8 and TRBJ1-4 provide the parts outside the CDR3, is EAGVTQSPTHLIKTRGQQATLRCSPISGHTSVYWYQQALGLGLQFLLWYDEGEERNRGNFPPRFSGRQFPNYSSELNVNALELEDSALYLCASSLGTGLANEKLFFGSGTQLSVL.

The chain carries TRBV6-5 and TRBJ2-7; 9 nucleotides agree with TRBD1. Germline CDR1 reads MNHEY; CDR2 reads SVGAGI. The CDR3 loop spans 15 amino acids. Trimming took 5 bases from V and 6 from J; bases not matched to a gene: 11. CDR3 loop: CASSINRGLVTEQYF. CDR3 DNA: TGTGCCAGCAGTATAAACAGGGGGCTAGTGACCGAGCAGTACTTC.

The rearrangement links TRBV11-1 to TRBJ2-7; D remains unclear. The length of the CDR3 is 14 residues. CDR1 and CDR2 (germline): SGHAT, FQDESV (reference sequence). Trimming cost V 7 bases and J 7 bases, with 20 bases left between them. The CDR3 is CASTFQSSSSEQYF. In DNA, the CDR3 is TGTGCCAGCACCTTCCAGTCCAGCTCTAGTGAGCAGTACTTC.

This clone has only a few counts. V gene TRBV29-1 combines with J gene TRBJ1-1; D is unresolved. This CDR3 is 12 amino acids long. Germline assignment: CDR1 SQVTM and CDR2 ANQGSEA. V lost 4 bases and J 6 bases, leaving 12 bases between the germline ends. The CDR3 loop is CSVAISSPEAFF. CDR3 in DNA: TGCAGCGTTGCGATTAGTAGTCCTGAAGCTTTCTTT.

The J gene is TRBJ1-5, the V gene TRBV25-1, with 7 positions matching TRBD1. There are 13 residues in the CDR3. Germline V CDR1 and CDR2: MGHDK, SYGVNS. Trimming removed 6 bases from V and 4 bases from J; junction bases left unmatched: 3. The chain's CDR3 is CASSPTGNQPQHF. Written as DNA, the CDR3 is TGTGCCAGCAGCCCGACAGGGAATCAGCCCCAGCATTTT.

This clone was seen only a few times. V usage is TRBV28 and J usage is TRBJ1-2, with D maybe TRBD1 (6 bases). V lost 3 bases, J lost 2 bases, and 10 bases lay in between. The germline V gene encodes CDR1 MDHEN and CDR2 SYDVKM. The CDR3 has 14 residues. Written as DNA, the CDR3 is TGTGCCAGCAGTTTGGGGACACAAAACTATGGCTACACCTTC. Protein product: CASSLGTQNYGYTF.

The V call is TRBV11-2, the J call TRBJ2-7, with 10 bases aligning to TRBD1. The J segment lost 5 bases and the V segment lost 4 bases, leaving 8 bases of the junction unmatched. Germline V gives CDR1 SGHAT, CDR2 FQNNGV. CDR3 length equals 15 residues. The CDR3 is CASSWRDRGGDEQYF. The CDR3 DNA is TGTGCCAGCAGCTGGAGGGACAGGGGAGGCGACGAGCAGTACTTC.

The chain combines TRBV7-8 with TRBJ1-4; possible D gene TRBD1, 6 bases. Trimming left V 5 bases short and J 8 bases short, with 21 bases between. This CDR3 spans 16 amino acids. The germline gives CDR1 SGHVS, CDR2 FQNEAQ. The CDR3 spells CASSDAPGGAGEKLFF. In DNA form, the CDR3 reads TGTGCCAGCAGCGATGCCCCCGGGGGGGCGGGGGAAAAACTGTTTTTT. Full variable domain (outside the CDR3, taken from reference TRBV7-8 and TRBJ1-4): GAGVSQSPRYKVAKRGQDVALRCDPISGHVSLFWYQQALGQGPEFLTYFQNEAQLDKSGLPSDRFFAERPEGSVSTLKIQRTQQEDSAVYLCASSDAPGGAGEKLFFGSGTQLSVL.

This clone was seen a few times. The chain couples TRBV18 to TRBJ2-7, with D maybe TRBD2 (5 bases). The CDR3 is 15 residues long. Trimming stripped 3 bases from V and 2 bases from J, with 14 bases between. Germline CDR1 and CDR2: KGHSH and LQKENI. CDR3 nucleotide sequence: TGTGCCAGCTCACCGCGGGCCCGGACCACCTACGAGCAGTACTTC. Translated, it gives CASSPRARTTYEQYF.

There are a few counts of this clone. CDR3 region: CASSFHRTGGNYGYTF. In DNA, the CDR3 is TGTGCCAGCAGTTTCCATCGGACAGGGGGGAACTATGGCTACACCTTC. V and J are TRBV28 and TRBJ1-2, with 10 bases matching TRBD1. V shed 3 bases, J shed 2 bases, and the junction held 6 bases outside the gene matches. The CDR3 is 16 amino acids. Per the germline V gene, CDR1 is MDHEN and CDR2 is SYDVKM.

J is TRBJ1-2 and V is TRBV25-1; a weak D match, TRBD1 (6 bases). V was shortened by 3 bases and J by 4 bases, with 12 bases between the two germline ends. The germline V gene has CDR1 MGHDK and CDR2 SYGVNS. The CDR3 spans 14 residues. The CDR3 reads CASSDQGTSYGYTF. The CDR3 DNA follows: TGTGCCAGCAGTGATCAAGGGACAAGCTATGGCTACACCTTC.

This sequence joins TRBV28 and TRBJ2-5; 10 bases agree with TRBD2. The V gene end was trimmed by 2 bases and the J gene end by 4 bases; junction bases not matched to a gene: 10. Germline V gene data show CDR1 as MDHEN and CDR2 as SYDVKM. This CDR3 comprises 17 residues. CDR3 DNA sequence: TGTGCCAGCAGTTTAACCAGCGGGAGGGCCGTGGGAGAGACCCAGTACTTC. As protein: CASSLTSGRAVGETQYF. Full variable domain (rest looked up from reference TRBV28 and TRBJ2-5): DVKVTQSSRYLVKRTGEKVFLECVQDMDHENMFWYRQDPGLGLRLIYFSYDVKMKEKGDIPEGYSVSREKKERFSLILESASTNQTSMYLCASSLTSGRAVGETQYFGPGTRLLVL.

The chain uses TRBV11-2 and TRBJ2-5, with a weak D call TRBD2 (6 bases). The V gene's germline CDR1 is SGHAT and CDR2 FQNNGV. The ends were cut back, 5 bases at V and 2 bases at J, with 9 bases in the middle. This CDR3 has 13 amino acids. In DNA form, the CDR3 reads TGTGCCAGCAGCGTAGGGACTCAAGAGACCCAGTACTTC. Residues: CASSVGTQETQYF. The whole variable domain, remainder taken from reference TRBV11-2 and TRBJ2-5, is EAGVAQSPRYKIIEKRQSVAFWCNPISGHATLYWYQQILGQGPKLLIQFQNNGVVDDSQLPKDRFSAERLKGVDSTLKIQPAKLEDSAVYLCASSVGTQETQYFGPGTRLLVL.

The chain combines TRBV27 with TRBJ2-7; no firm D call. CDR3 length: 10 residues. CDR1 and CDR2 from the germline V gene are MNHEY and SMNVEV (reference sequence). Trimming took off 7 bases at V and 3 bases at J, with 4 bases between the two ends. For the CDR3, the DNA is TGTGCCAGCACTCTCTACGAGCAGTACTTC. Its translation is CASTLYEQYF.

The chain carries TRBV30 and TRBJ1-4, with 7 bases aligning to TRBD1. Germline CDR1 reads GTSNPN; CDR2 reads SVGIG (reference sequence). The trim removed 2 bases at V and 4 bases at J, leaving 10 bases unmatched. This CDR3 has 16 amino acids. The CDR3 spells CAWSPRQGLFNEKLFF. The CDR3 DNA follows: TGTGCCTGGAGTCCCCGACAGGGCCTATTTAATGAAAAACTGTTTTTT.

This clone was seen more than once but under ten times. This sequence joins TRBV19 and TRBJ2-1; D is possibly TRBD1 (5 bases). The germline V gene encodes CDR1 LNHDA and CDR2 SQIVND (reference sequence). The germline V and J ends were trimmed by 3 bases and 9 bases, with 9 bases remaining between them. CDR3 size: 12 residues. In DNA form, the CDR3 reads TGTGCCAGTAGTATTGGACAAGGTGAGCAGTTCTTC. It translates to CASSIGQGEQFF.

The V call is TRBV7-3, the J call TRBJ2-5, with D hard to call. Germline V gene data show CDR1 as SGHTA and CDR2 as FQGTGA. This CDR3 is 14 amino acids long. Trimming took 3 bases from V and 2 from J, leaving 10 bases between them. CDR3 loop: CASSFSSSQETQYF. CDR3 nucleotides: TGTGCCAGCAGCTTCTCTAGTAGTCAAGAGACCCAGTACTTC.

The chain uses TRBV6-5 and TRBJ2-2; D not certain. The CDR3 consists of 13 residues. Trimming removed 1 base from V and 6 bases from J, with 6 bases in between. Germline V gene lookup returns CDR1 MNHEY and CDR2 SVGAGI. The CDR3, as DNA: TGTGCCAGCAGTTACTGGCAGTCCGGGGAGCTGTTTTTT. It yields the protein CASSYWQSGELFF.

This clone was observed a few times. The J gene is TRBJ2-3, the V gene TRBV7-3; no clear D. Germline loops: CDR1 SGHTA, CDR2 FQGTGA. The CDR3 runs to 12 residues. V was cut by 3 bases and J by 1 base, with 2 bases left in between. The CDR3 sequence: CASSFGTDTQYF. DNA for the CDR3: TGTGCCAGCAGCTTCGGCACAGATACGCAGTATTTT.

This clone was recorded a few times. This chain links TRBV5-4 with TRBJ2-5; TRBD2 matches at 8 bases. CDR3 length: 14 residues. Germline V gene data show CDR1 as SGHNT and CDR2 as YYREEE (reference sequence). With V trimmed by 7 bases and J by 5 bases, 10 bases remained unmatched. The CDR3 sequence: CASRAGGAGETQYF. The CDR3 nucleotides are TGTGCCAGCCGGGCCGGGGGGGCAGGGGAGACCCAGTACTTC.

The genes are TRBV7-2 and TRBJ2-5, with 8 bases identical to TRBD2. This CDR3 region has 14 residues. V shed 3 bases and J 4 bases; nucleotides not matched to a gene: 4. Germline-derived CDR1 and CDR2 are SGHTA and FQGNSA. CDR3 sequence (DNA): TGTGCCAGCAGCTTCGGGGGGGCGGGAGAGACCCAGTACTTC. Translated, it gives CASSFGGAGETQYF.

The V gene is TRBV6-1, the J gene TRBJ2-3, with D perhaps TRBD2 (5 bases). The germline CDR1 and CDR2 sequences are MNHNS and SASEGT. The CDR3 consists of 18 residues. Trimming pared 2 bases from V and 0 bases from J, leaving 18 bases between. The CDR3 DNA follows: TGTGCCAGCAGTGAATCCTCAACTCGGGGTTATAGCACAGATACGCAGTATTTT. It translates to CASSESSTRGYSTDTQYF.

The chain combines TRBV18 with TRBJ2-1, with 11 bases matching TRBD2. The V and J ends lost 6 bases and 4 bases, in that order; junction bases with no gene match: 8. The CDR3 extends over 16 amino acids. Germline values: CDR1 KGHSH, CDR2 LQKENI. CDR3: CASSASTSGGYNEQFF. In DNA, the CDR3 is TGTGCCAGCTCGGCCTCAACTAGCGGGGGTTACAATGAGCAGTTCTTC.